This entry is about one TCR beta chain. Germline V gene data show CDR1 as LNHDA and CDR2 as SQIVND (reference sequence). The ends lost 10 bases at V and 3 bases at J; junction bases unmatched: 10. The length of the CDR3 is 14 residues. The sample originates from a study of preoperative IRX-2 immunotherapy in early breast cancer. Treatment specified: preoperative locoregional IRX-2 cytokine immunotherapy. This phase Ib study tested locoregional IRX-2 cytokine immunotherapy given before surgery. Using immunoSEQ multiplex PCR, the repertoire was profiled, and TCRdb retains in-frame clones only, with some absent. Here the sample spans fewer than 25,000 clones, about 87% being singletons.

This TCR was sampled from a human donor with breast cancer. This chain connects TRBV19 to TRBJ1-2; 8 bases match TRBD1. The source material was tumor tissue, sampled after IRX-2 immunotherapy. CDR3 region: CATRDRLDDYGYTF. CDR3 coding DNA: TGTGCCACTAGGGACAGGTTGGATGACTATGGCTACACCTTC.